The text below deals with one TCR beta chain. The antigen is unknown. Time point denoted: blood 4 weeks post-SBRT, at nephrectomy. Regarding treatment: 15 Gy SBRT to primary tumor, nephrectomy 4 weeks later. Nephrectomy followed 15 Gy stereotactic body radiation by 4 weeks. Clear cell pathology was present in this patient's renal cell carcinoma. CDR3 length: 12 residues. The V and J ends lost 7 bases and 7 bases respectively, with 12 bases between them. Per the germline V gene, CDR1 is MNHNY and CDR2 is SVGAGI (reference sequence). This sample is part of a study of radiation and T cells in renal cell carcinoma. Libraries were prepared by immunoSEQ multiplex PCR; TCRdb keeps only in-frame clonotypes and omits some of them. Of over 120,000 clones listed, around 88% are singletons. Findings of the study overall: Pretreatment tumor biopsies were lacking, so baseline clonotypes are unknown. From baseline, blood top tumor clonotypes peaked at 2 weeks post-radiation.

This specimen consisted of blood, obtained from a patient whose treatment included radiotherapy and nephrectomy. The origin of this receptor is a woman between 50 and 59 years old with renal cell carcinoma. The gene calls are TRBV6-6 and TRBJ2-3; a weak D match, TRBD2 (5 bases). The CDR3 region is CASISDGNTQYF. CDR3 sequence (DNA): TGTGCCAGCATCTCCGACGGGAATACGCAGTATTTT.